This TCR beta chain was captured in a study of blood T cells in healthy people across ages. Regarding the study as a whole: It was held that diversity estimates obtained from one million T cells represented underestimates. Higher diversity and more naive CD4+ cells were features of long-lived donors, compared to aged donors.

Isolation of PBMCs gave at least 6.5 million cells per sample. For the second PCR, which ran for about 6 to 11 cycles, a sample-barcoded 5' primer and a J-beta primer mix were used. Carrying 12 random nucleotides, a template-switch adaptor labeled each individual cDNA molecule. A single record per CDR3 protein comes from TCRdb applying MiXCR to the 5' RACE reads. In the table there are hundreds of thousands of distinct CDR3 sequences, 45% to 70% of which are singletons. This CDR3 has 15 residues. The germline gives CDR1 MDHEN, CDR2 SYDVKM. The V and J ends lost 3 bases and 0 bases respectively, with 9 bases between them. Turning to this clonotype: Its antigen is unidentified.

This rearrangement joins TRBV28 to TRBJ2-1; D is unresolved. Input material: blood. The origin of this receptor is a man aged 35 to 55 in good health. The CDR3 bases are TGTGCCAGCAGTTTGATACCCAACTCCTACAATGAGCAGTTCTTC. This encodes CASSLIPNSYNEQFF. Supplemented by reference TRBV28 and TRBJ2-1, the full variable domain reads DVKVTQSSRYLVKRTGEKVFLECVQDMDHENMFWYRQDPGLGLRLIYFSYDVKMKEKGDIPEGYSVSREKKERFSLILESASTNQTSMYLCASSLIPNSYNEQFFGPGTRLTVL.